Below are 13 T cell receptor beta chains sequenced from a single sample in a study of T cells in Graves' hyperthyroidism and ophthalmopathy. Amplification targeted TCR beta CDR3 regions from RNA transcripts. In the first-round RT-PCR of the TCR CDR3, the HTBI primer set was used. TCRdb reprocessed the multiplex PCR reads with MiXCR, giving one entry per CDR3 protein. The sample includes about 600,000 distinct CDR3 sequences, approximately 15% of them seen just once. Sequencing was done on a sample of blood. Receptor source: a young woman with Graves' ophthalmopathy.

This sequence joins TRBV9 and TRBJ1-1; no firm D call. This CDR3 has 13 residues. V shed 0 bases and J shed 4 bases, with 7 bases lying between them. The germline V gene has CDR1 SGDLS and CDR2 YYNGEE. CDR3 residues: CASSVGASTEAFF. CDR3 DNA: TGTGCCAGCAGCGTAGGAGCCAGCACTGAAGCTTTCTTT.

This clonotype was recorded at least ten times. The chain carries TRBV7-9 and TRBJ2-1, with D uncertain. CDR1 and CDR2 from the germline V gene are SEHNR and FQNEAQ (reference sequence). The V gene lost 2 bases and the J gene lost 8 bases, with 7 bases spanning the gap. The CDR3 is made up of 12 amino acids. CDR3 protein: CASSLPMDEQFF. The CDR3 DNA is TGTGCCAGCAGCTTACCCATGGATGAGCAGTTCTTC.

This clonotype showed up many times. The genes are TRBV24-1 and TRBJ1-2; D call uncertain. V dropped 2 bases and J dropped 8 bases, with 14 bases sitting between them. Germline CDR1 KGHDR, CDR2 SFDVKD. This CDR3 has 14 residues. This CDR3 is CATSDYMLGEGYTF. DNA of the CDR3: TGTGCCACCAGTGATTACATGCTCGGCGAAGGCTACACCTTC.

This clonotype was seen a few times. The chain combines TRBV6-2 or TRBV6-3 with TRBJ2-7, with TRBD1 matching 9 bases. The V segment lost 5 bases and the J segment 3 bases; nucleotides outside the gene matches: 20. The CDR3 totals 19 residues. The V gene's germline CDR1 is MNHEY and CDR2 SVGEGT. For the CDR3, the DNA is TGTGCCAGCAGTCGACCGTCGCGACCGAGACAGGGGGGTTACTACGAGCAGTACTTC. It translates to CASSRPSRPRQGGYYEQYF.

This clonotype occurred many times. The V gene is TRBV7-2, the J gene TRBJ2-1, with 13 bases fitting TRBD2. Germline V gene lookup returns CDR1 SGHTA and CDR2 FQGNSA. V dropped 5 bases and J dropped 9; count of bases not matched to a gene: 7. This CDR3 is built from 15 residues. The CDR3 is CASSLRRTSGGEQFF. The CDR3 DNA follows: TGTGCCAGCAGCCTACGAAGGACTAGCGGGGGTGAGCAGTTCTTC.

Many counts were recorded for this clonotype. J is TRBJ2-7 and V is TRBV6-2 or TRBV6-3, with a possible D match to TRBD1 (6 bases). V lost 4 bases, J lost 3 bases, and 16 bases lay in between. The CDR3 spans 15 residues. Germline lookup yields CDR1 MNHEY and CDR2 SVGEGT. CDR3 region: CASSFRTDLFYEQYF. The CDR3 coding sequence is TGTGCCAGCAGTTTCAGGACAGATCTTTTCTACGAGCAGTACTTC.

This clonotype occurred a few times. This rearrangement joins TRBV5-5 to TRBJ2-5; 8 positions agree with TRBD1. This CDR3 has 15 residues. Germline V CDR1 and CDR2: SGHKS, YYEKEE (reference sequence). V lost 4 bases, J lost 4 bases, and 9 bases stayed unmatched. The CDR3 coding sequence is TGTGCCAGCAGCCGCACCCACAGGGGGGCAGAGACCCAGTACTTC. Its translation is CASSRTHRGAETQYF.

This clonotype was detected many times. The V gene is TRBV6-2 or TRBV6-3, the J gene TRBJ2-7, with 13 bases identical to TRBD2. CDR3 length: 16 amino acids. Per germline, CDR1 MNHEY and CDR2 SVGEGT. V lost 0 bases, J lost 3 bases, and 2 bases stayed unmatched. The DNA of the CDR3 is TGTGCCAGCAGTTACTCAAGGACTAGCGGGAGCTACGAGCAGTACTTC. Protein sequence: CASSYSRTSGSYEQYF.

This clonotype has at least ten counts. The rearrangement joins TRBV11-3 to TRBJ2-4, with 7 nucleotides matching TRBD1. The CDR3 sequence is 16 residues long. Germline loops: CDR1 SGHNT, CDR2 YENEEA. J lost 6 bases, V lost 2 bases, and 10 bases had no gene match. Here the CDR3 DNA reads TGTGCCAGCAGCTTAATTGCACCACAGGGGATAAACATTCAGTACTTC. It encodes CASSLIAPQGINIQYF.

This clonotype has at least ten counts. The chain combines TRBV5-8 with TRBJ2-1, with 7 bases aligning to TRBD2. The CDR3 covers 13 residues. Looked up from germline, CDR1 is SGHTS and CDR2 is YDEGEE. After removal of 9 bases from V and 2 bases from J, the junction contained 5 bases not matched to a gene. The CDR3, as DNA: TGTGCCATATCTAGCGGAGCCTACAATGAGCAGTTCTTC. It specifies CAISSGAYNEQFF.

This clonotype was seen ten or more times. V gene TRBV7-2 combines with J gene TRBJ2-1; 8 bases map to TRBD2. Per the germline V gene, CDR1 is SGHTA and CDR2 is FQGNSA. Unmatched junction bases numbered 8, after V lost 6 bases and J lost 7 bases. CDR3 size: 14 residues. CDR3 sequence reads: CASSPIAGRNEQFF. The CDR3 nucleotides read TGTGCCAGCAGTCCGATAGCGGGGCGGAATGAGCAGTTCTTC.

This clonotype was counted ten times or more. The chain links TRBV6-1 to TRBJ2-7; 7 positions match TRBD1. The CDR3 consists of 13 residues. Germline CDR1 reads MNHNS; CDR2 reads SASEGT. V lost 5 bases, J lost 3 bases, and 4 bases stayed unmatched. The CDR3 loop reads CASSRDSYYEQYF. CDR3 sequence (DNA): TGTGCCAGCAGTCGGGACAGCTACTACGAGCAGTACTTC.

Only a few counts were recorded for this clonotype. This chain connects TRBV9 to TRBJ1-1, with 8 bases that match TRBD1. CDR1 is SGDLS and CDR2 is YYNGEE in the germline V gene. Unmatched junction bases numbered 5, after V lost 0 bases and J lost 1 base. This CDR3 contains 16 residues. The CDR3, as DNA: TGTGCCAGCAGCGTAGGGGACAGGTCGGGGAACACTGAAGCTTTCTTT. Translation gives CASSVGDRSGNTEAFF. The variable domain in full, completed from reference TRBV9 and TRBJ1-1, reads DSGVTQTPKHLITATGQRVTLRCSPRSGDLSVYWYQQSLDQGLQFLIQYYNGEERAKGNILERFSAQQFPDLHSELNLSSLELGDSALYFCASSVGDRSGNTEAFFGQGTRLTVV.